The sequence of this T cell receptor beta chain was determined in a study of blood T cells in healthy people across ages. The CDR3 is made up of 14 amino acids. V dropped 1 base and J dropped 7 bases, with 11 bases sitting between them. Germline CDR1 SGHTA, CDR2 FQGNSA. Combining a sample-barcoded 5' primer with a J-beta primer mix, a second PCR ran for 7 to 11 cycles. Each CDR3 protein gets one entry after TCRdb re-called the 5' RACE reads with MiXCR. The data show roughly 1,300,000 distinct CDR3 sequences, 55% to 75% seen once. The J gene is TRBJ2-1, the V gene TRBV7-2; TRBD1 is a possible D gene (5 bases). Sequencing was performed on blood. The receptor's source is a man between 18 and 35 years old in good health. The CDR3 reads CASSLDRSANEQFF. The CDR3 region has the DNA TGTGCCAGCAGCTTAGACAGGTCCGCGAATGAGCAGTTCTTC.